The 13 T cell receptor beta chains below come from one sample, sequenced in a study of blood T cell repertoires in COVID-19. Assay: immunoSEQ multiplex PCR; the TCRdb copy retains only in-frame clones and omits some. The repertoire holds under 350,000 clones, with around nine tenths as singletons. Sequenced input: peripheral blood. These receptors were obtained from a middle-aged man with acute or convalescent COVID-19.

This sequence joins TRBV7-8 and TRBJ1-4; D might be TRBD1 (6 bases). CDR1 is SGHVS, CDR2 FQNEAQ, per germline. The V gene lost 4 bases and the J gene lost 6 bases, with 9 bases spanning the gap. This CDR3 is 13 amino acids long. CDR3 DNA: TGTGCCAGCAGCTCCCGACAGGATGAAAAACTGTTTTTT. Its protein is CASSSRQDEKLFF.

This rearrangement joins TRBV5-6 to TRBJ1-1; D is perhaps TRBD1 (5 bases). V was clipped by 0 bases and J by 7 bases, with 16 bases between them. The CDR3 is made up of 15 amino acids. In germline, CDR1 is SGHDT, CDR2 YYEEEE. The CDR3 region has the DNA TGTGCCAGCAGCTTGGGTGGTGGGCCGGGGGGTGAAGCTTTCTTT. Protein: CASSLGGGPGGEAFF.

The CDR3 reads CASSLSERGPPYEQYF. CDR3 DNA: TGTGCCAGCAGTTTATCGGAGCGGGGGCCCCCCTACGAGCAGTACTTC. This chain links TRBV27 with TRBJ2-7; TRBD2 aligns across 8 bases. Germline-derived CDR1 and CDR2 are MNHEY and SMNVEV (reference sequence). The CDR3 is 16 residues long. With 0 bases clipped from V and 2 bases from J, the junction kept 6 bases outside the gene matches.

V usage is TRBV6-2 or TRBV6-3 and J usage is TRBJ2-2, with D possibly TRBD1 on 5 matching bases. V dropped 2 bases and J dropped 3 bases, with 13 bases sitting between them. CDR1 MNHEY and CDR2 SVGEGT come from the germline V gene. This CDR3 spans 16 amino acids. For the CDR3, the DNA is TGTGCCAGCAGTTACGAGACAGTTGGACACACCGGGGAGCTGTTTTTT. Its translation: CASSYETVGHTGELFF.

The J gene is TRBJ2-4, the V gene TRBV10-3; no firm D call. The ends were cut back, 0 bases at V and 0 bases at J, with 6 bases in the middle. Per the germline V gene, CDR1 is ENHRY and CDR2 is SYGVKD. The CDR3 has 15 amino acids. CDR3 DNA sequence: TGTGCCATCAGTGAGTCCGGTCTAGCCAAAAACATTCAGTACTTC. This sequence encodes CAISESGLAKNIQYF.

The rearrangement joins TRBV3-1 (or the pseudogene TRBV3-2) to TRBJ2-5; D possibly corresponds to TRBD2 (6 bases). Germline V gives CDR1 LGHDT, CDR2 YNNKEL (reference sequence). The CDR3 runs to 15 residues. V lost 0 bases, J lost 4 bases, and 12 bases lay in between. The CDR3 nucleotides read TGTGCCAGCAGCCAAGAGATGCTAGCGAGAGAGACCCAGTACTTC. As protein: CASSQEMLARETQYF.

The J gene is TRBJ2-7, the V gene TRBV9; 8 bases map to TRBD2. V dropped 4 bases and J dropped 0; count of bases not matched to a gene: 6. Per germline, CDR1 SGDLS and CDR2 YYNGEE. CDR3 length: 15 amino acids. The CDR3 loop is CASSQGLVASYEQYF. The DNA of the CDR3 is TGTGCCAGCAGCCAGGGACTAGTCGCCTCCTACGAGCAGTACTTC.

The chain has TRBV3-1 (or the pseudogene TRBV3-2) and TRBJ2-2; 11 bases are shared with TRBD2. The V segment lost 1 base and the J segment 8 bases; nucleotides outside the gene matches: 3. The CDR3 covers 15 residues. Germline CDR1 and CDR2: LGHDT and YNNKEL (reference sequence). The CDR3 here is CASSQGTSGLGELFF. In DNA, the CDR3 is TGTGCCAGCAGCCAAGGGACTAGCGGGCTAGGGGAGCTGTTTTTT.

The chain uses TRBV6-5 and TRBJ1-6, with a weak D call TRBD1 (5 bases). Per germline, CDR1 MNHEY and CDR2 SVGAGI. There are 14 residues in the CDR3. The V gene lost 7 bases and the J gene lost 10 bases, with 17 bases spanning the gap. The DNA of the CDR3 is TGTGCCAGCACAGGGTTATCGCCCGTGTCACCCCTCCACTTT. Protein sequence: CASTGLSPVSPLHF.

This clone was observed a few times. This chain connects TRBV10-3 to TRBJ2-3, with D possibly being TRBD2 (7 bases). The CDR3 consists of 17 residues. Between the trimmed V and J ends, which lost 5 bases and 2 bases, there was a span of 20 bases. Germline lookup yields CDR1 ENHRY and CDR2 SYGVKD. CDR3 nucleotides: TGTGCCATCAGTCAACGCTCGGCGGGGGCCATCACAGATACGCAGTATTTT. This gives the protein CAISQRSAGAITDTQYF.

The count of this clone is one. The CDR3 reads CARSLWGAGEAFF. CDR3 nucleotide sequence: TGTGCCAGAAGCTTGTGGGGAGCGGGTGAAGCTTTCTTT. V is TRBV5-3 and J is TRBJ1-1; D call uncertain. TRBV5-3 is sorted into the ORF group, with uncertain function. This CDR3 contains 13 residues. Trimming took 1 base from V and 7 from J, leaving 11 bases between them.

The genes are TRBV10-2 and TRBJ1-1; D uncertain. The germline CDR1 and CDR2 sequences are WSHSY and SAAADI. Trimming pared 7 bases from V and 13 bases from J, leaving 19 bases between. This CDR3 has 12 residues. The CDR3 loop is CASNPQSGLGFF. The CDR3 DNA sequence: TGCGCCAGCAATCCACAGTCGGGGTTGGGTTTCTTT.

A word on this clone: A junction boundary mismatches the germline segment, possibly from a read error. The chain has TRBV10-1 and TRBJ2-1, with D possibly matching TRBD2 (6 bases). Germline loops: CDR1 WNHNN, CDR2 SYGVQD (reference sequence). This CDR3 has 13 amino acids. In DNA form, the CDR3 reads TGCGCCAGCAGTGAGTCGAAGGAACTAGCAGGTATCTTC. Amino acids: CASSESKELAGIF.